This T cell receptor (beta chain) was sequenced during a study of T cells in tuberculosis. This clone was recorded only once. Using immunoSEQ multiplex PCR, the repertoire was profiled, and TCRdb retains in-frame clones only, with some absent. This sample has more than 40,000 clones, with approximately 94% found just once. The CDR3 extends over 14 amino acids. The germline V and J ends were trimmed by 7 bases and 7 bases, with 17 bases remaining between them. CDR1 and CDR2 (germline): MDHEN, SYDVKM. J is TRBJ1-5 and V is TRBV28; perhaps TRBD1 as D (5 bases). Sequenced: PBMCs. The TCR originated in a donor aged 10 to 29 with latent tuberculosis or without tuberculosis infection. Some clones in this sample may be carry-over from other donors' samples. In DNA, the CDR3 is TGTGCCAGCATCCTCGGGGGGGAAGAGCAGCCCCAGCATTTT. Its translation is CASILGGEEQPQHF.